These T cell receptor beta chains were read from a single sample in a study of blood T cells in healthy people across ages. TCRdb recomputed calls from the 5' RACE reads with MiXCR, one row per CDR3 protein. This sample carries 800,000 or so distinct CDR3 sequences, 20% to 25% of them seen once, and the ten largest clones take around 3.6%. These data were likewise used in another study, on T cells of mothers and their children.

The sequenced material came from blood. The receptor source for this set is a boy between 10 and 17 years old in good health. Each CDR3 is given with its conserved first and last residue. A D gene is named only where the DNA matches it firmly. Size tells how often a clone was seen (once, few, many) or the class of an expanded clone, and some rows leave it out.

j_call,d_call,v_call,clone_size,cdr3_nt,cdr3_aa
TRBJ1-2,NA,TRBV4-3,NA,TGCGCCAGCAGCCAAGCGTTACTCCGGGGGACTATGTGGGGCTACACCTTC,CASSQALLRGTMWGYTF
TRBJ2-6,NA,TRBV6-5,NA,TGTGCCAGCAGTTACTCCGAGGTCTCTGGGGCCAACGTCCTGACTTTC,CASSYSEVSGANVLTF
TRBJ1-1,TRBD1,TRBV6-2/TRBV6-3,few,TGTGCCAGCAGTTATGGACAGGGCTACACTGAAGCTTTCTTT,CASSYGQGYTEAFF
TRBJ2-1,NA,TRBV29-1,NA,TGCAGCGTTATAGTGGGGACCTACAATGAGCAGTTCTTC,CSVIVGTYNEQFF
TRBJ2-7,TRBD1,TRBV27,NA,TGTGCCAGCAGTGGCTACCCGGGACAGGGGTCCTACGAGCAGTACTTC,CASSGYPGQGSYEQYF
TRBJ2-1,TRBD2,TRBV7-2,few,TGTGCCAGCAGCTTAGCGGCGGCGGGACTAGCGGGAGTATCAAATGAGCAGTTCTTC,CASSLAAAGLAGVSNEQFF
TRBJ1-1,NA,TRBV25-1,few,TGTGCCAGCAGTAGCGGTCATGACACTGAAGCTTTCTTT,CASSSGHDTEAFF
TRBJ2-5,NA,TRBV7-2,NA,TGTGCCAGCAGTCAGACCGGCAGTGAAAGAGTTAAGACCCAGTACTTC,CASSQTGSERVKTQYF
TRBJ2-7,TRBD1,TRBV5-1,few,TGCGCCAGCAGCCTACCCGGAGGACAGGGTGTTGTCGAGCAGTACTTC,CASSLPGGQGVVEQYF
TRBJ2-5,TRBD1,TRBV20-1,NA,TGCAGTGCTAGTGTTCCCCTACAGGGGGCACGAGAGACCCAGTACTTC,CSASVPLQGARETQYF
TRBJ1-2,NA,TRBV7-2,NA,TGTGCCAGCAGCTTAGCGTCGAGGGGTTACGGCTACACCTTC,CASSLASRGYGYTF
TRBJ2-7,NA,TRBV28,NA,TGTGCCGCTAAAGACAGCTCCTACGAGCAGTACTTC,CAAKDSSYEQYF
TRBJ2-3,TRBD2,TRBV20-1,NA,TGCAGTGCTAGCCCTAGCGGGAGCACAGATACGCAGTATTTT,CSASPSGSTDTQYF
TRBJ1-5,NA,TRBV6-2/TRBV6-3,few,TGTGCCAGCAGTTACTCGGGTTTCGGGGATCAGCCCCAGCATTTT,CASSYSGFGDQPQHF
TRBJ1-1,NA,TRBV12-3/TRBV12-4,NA,TGTGCCAGCAGTCCCTTTCAGTTCACAGGGTTGGCTTTCTTT,CASSPFQFTGLAFF
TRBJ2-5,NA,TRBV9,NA,TGTGCCAGCAGCGTGGCAACTAGCCGGGGGCAAGAGACCCAGTACTTC,CASSVATSRGQETQYF
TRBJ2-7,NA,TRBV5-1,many,TGCGCCAGCAGCTATGGTAGTACCGAGCAGTACTTC,CASSYGSTEQYF
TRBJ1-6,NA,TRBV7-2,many,TGTGCCAGCAGCTTAGATCAGGCCATCTATTCACCCCTCCACTTT,CASSLDQAIYSPLHF
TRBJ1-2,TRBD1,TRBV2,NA,TGTGCCAGCACGACAGGGCTGCGCTATGGCTACACCTTC,CASTTGLRYGYTF
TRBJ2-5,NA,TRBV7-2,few,TGTGCCAGCAGCCGGGTATCCGAGACCCAGTACTTC,CASSRVSETQYF
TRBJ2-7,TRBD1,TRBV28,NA,TGTGCCAGCATCGGCGCTTTGGGACAGGAGACCTACGAGCAGTACTTC,CASIGALGQETYEQYF
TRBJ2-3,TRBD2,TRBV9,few,TGTGCCAGCAGCGTAGGGGCTAGCGGGAGCACAGATACGCAGTATTTT,CASSVGASGSTDTQYF
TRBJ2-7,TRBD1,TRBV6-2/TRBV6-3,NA,TGTGCCAGCAGTCAAGGACAGGGCCGGTACTTC,CASSQGQGRYF
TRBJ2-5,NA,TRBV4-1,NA,TGCGCCAGCAGCCAAGGGGGCACGGAACAAGAGACCCAGTACTTC,CASSQGGTEQETQYF
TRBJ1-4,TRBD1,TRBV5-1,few,TGCGCCAGCAGCAGGACAGGGGGAGGTGAAAAACTGTTTTTT,CASSRTGGGEKLFF
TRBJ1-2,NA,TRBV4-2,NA,TGTGCCAGCAGCCAAGATAATTATGTTGTGGGGTTCGACTATGGCTACACCTTC,CASSQDNYVVGFDYGYTF
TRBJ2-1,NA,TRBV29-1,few,TGCAGCGTTGAAGATCCTAGTCCCATACGCCACAATGAGCAGTTCTTC,CSVEDPSPIRHNEQFF
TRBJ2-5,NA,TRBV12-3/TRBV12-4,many,TGTGCCAGCAGCACGGGACTGGGGACCCAGTACTTC,CASSTGLGTQYF
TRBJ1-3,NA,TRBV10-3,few,TGTGCCACGGCGCACAGGGTCTCTACTGGAAACACCATATATTTT,CATAHRVSTGNTIYF
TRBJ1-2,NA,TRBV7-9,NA,TGTGCCAGCAGCTCGCCAACAGGGAACTATGGCTACACCTTC,CASSSPTGNYGYTF
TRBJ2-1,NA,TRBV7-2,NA,TGTGCCAGCAGCCCCGGGTGGGGACCCCTCTCCTACAATGAGCAGTTCTTC,CASSPGWGPLSYNEQFF
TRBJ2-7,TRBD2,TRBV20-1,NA,TGCAGTGCAGAGAGCGGGGAAGGGTCCTACGAGCAGTACTTC,CSAESGEGSYEQYF
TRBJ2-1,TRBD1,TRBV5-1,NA,TGCGCCAGCAGCTTGGGGGACAGGGAAGTGGGGCAGTTCTTC,CASSLGDREVGQFF
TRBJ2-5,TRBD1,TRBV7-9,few,TGTGCCAGCAGCCACGCCGGGACAGCGACACAAGAGACCCAGTACTTC,CASSHAGTATQETQYF
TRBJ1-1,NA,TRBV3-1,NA,TGTGCCAGCAGCCTGAAGGGATCCACTGAAGCTTTCTTT,CASSLKGSTEAFF
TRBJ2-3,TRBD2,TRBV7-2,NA,TGTGCCAGCAGCCCTAACTTTGCGGGAGCGGCAGATACGCAGTATTTT,CASSPNFAGAADTQYF
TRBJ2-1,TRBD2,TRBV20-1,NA,TGCAGTGCTAGAGATGGGGGGGAGGGTCGAAATGAGCAGTTCTTC,CSARDGGEGRNEQFF
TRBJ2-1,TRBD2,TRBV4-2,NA,TGTGCCAGCAGCCTGCTGAGGGGTGGCGGGAGATCTAAAGAGTCTGAGCAGTTCTTC,CASSLLRGGGRSKESEQFF
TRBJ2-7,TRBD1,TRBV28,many,TGTGCCAGCAGCCCGGAGACAGGGTCCTACGAGCAGTACTTC,CASSPETGSYEQYF
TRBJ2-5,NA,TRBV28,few,TGTGCCAGCAGATCCGGGACCCAAGTAGAGACCCAGTACTTC,CASRSGTQVETQYF
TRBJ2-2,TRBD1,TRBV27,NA,TGTGCCAGCAGCTCAAACTCGGGACAGGCCTATAGCACCGGGGAGCTGTTTTTT,CASSSNSGQAYSTGELFF
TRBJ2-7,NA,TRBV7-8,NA,TGTGCCAGCAGCTTAGCTATCTTGTTGACGGAAACCTACGAGCAGTACTTC,CASSLAILLTETYEQYF
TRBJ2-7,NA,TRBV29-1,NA,TGCAGCGTTGATGCGGGGTCCGGAGGGGTCGAGCAGTACTTC,CSVDAGSGGVEQYF
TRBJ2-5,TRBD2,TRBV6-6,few,TGTGCCAGCACCCGGGGGGACCTCCAAGAGACCCAGTACTTC,CASTRGDLQETQYF
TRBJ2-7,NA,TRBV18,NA,TGTGCCAGCTCACCGCGGGCGGACAGCGAGCAGTACTTC,CASSPRADSEQYF
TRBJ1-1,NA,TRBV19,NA,TGTGCCAGTAGTATAGGTAGCAGCCTTGAAGCTTTCTTT,CASSIGSSLEAFF
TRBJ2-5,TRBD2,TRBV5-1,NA,TGCGCCAGCAGGACTAGCGGGACTGGTGAGCAGTACTTC,CASRTSGTGEQYF
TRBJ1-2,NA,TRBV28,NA,TGTGCCAGCAGTATTCGGACAGACTATGGCTACACCTTC,CASSIRTDYGYTF